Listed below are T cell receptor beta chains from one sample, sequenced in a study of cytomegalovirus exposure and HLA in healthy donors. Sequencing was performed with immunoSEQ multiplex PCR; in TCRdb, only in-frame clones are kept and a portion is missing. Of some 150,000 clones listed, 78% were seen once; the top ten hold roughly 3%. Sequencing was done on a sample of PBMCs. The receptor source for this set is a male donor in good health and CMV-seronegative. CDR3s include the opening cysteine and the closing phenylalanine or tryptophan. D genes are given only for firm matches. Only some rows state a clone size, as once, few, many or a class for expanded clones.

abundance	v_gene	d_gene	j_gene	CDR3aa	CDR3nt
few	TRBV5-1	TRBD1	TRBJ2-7	CASSGDRFSVYEQYF	TGCGCCAGCAGCGGGGACAGGTTTTCGGTTTACGAGCAGTACTTC
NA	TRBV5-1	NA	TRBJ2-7	CASSFGPPYEQYF	TGCGCCAGCAGCTTTGGCCCCCCCTACGAGCAGTACTTC
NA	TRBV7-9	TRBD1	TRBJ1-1	CASSSLPQGTEAFF	TGTGCCAGCAGCTCCCTGCCACAGGGGACTGAAGCTTTCTTT
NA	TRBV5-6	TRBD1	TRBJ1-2	CASARPKTGLTSYGYTF	TGTGCCAGCGCCCGCCCCAAGACAGGGCTTACGAGCTATGGCTACACCTTC
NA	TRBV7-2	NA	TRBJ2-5	CASSLVRPGEGETQYF	TGTGCCAGCAGCTTAGTTCGGCCAGGGGAGGGGGAGACCCAGTACTTC
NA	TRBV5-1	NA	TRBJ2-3	CASSFGRASGTDTQYF	TGCGCCAGCAGCTTTGGTAGGGCTAGCGGCACAGATACGCAGTATTTT
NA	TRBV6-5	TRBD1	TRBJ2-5	CASSYRGRQETQYF	TGTGCCAGCAGCTACAGGGGTCGCCAAGAGACCCAGTACTTC
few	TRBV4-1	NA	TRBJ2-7	CASSLGSGGYEQYF	TGCGCCAGCAGCCTCGGGTCTGGAGGCTACGAGCAGTACTTC
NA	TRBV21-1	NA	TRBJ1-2	CASSKGNSSSFKNGYTF	TGTGCCAGCAGCAAAGGTAACAGTTCCTCCTTCAAAAATGGCTACACCTTC
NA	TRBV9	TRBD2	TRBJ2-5	CASSPTSGVSETQYF	TGTGCCAGCAGCCCGACTAGCGGGGTTTCGGAGACCCAGTACTTC
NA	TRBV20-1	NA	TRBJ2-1	CSAKLNNEQFF	TGCAGTGCTAAGCTGAACAATGAGCAGTTCTTC
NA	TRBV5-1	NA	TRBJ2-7	CASSFLGGTSFYEQYF	TGCGCCAGCAGCTTCCTGGGGGGAACCTCCTTCTACGAGCAGTACTTC
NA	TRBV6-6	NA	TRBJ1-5	CASRSQKNSNQPQHF	TGTGCCAGCAGGTCTCAGAAAAATAGCAATCAGCCCCAGCATTTT
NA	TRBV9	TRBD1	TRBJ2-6	CASSPRTGFSLWGANVLTF	TGTGCCAGCAGCCCCAGGACAGGGTTCTCTCTCTGGGGGGCCAACGTCCTGACTTTC
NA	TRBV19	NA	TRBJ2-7	CASGTGATYEQYF	TGTGCCAGTGGGACTGGAGCGACCTACGAGCAGTACTTC
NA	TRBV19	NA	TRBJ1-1	CASTPREGRTEAFF	TGTGCCAGTACCCCCAGGGAGGGGAGGACTGAAGCTTTCTTT
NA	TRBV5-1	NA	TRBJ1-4	CASSPEGIANEKLFF	TGCGCCAGCAGCCCGGAGGGGATTGCTAATGAAAAACTGTTTTTT
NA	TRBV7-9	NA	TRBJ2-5	CASSLAPGRVEETQYF	TGTGCCAGCAGCTTAGCTCCAGGCAGGGTCGAGGAGACCCAGTACTTC
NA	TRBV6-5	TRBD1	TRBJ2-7	CASSRDRDSYEQYF	TGTGCCAGCAGCAGGGACAGGGACTCCTACGAGCAGTACTTC
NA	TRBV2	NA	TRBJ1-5	CASSVVRGREQPQHF	TGTGCCAGCAGTGTGGTAAGGGGGAGAGAGCAGCCCCAGCATTTT
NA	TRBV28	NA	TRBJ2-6	CASTNTRGVGSGANVLTF	TGTGCCAGCACCAATACCAGGGGTGTAGGCTCTGGGGCCAACGTCCTGACTTTC
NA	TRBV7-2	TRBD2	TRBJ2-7	CATSSEISGGAAYEQYF	TGTGCCACCTCGTCAGAAATTAGCGGGGGGGCCGCCTACGAGCAGTACTTC
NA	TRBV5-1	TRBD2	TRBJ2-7	CASSPGLAGGVKAYEQYF	TGCGCCAGCAGCCCGGGACTAGCGGGGGGAGTGAAGGCCTACGAGCAGTACTTC
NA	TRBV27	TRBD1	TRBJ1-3	CASSLRGPGNTIYF	TGTGCCAGCAGTCTCAGGGGGCCTGGAAACACCATATATTTT
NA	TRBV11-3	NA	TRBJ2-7	CASSLGGLLSYEQYF	TGTGCCAGCAGCTTAGGCGGGCTCCTCTCCTACGAGCAGTACTTC
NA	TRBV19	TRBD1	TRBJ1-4	CASSARTGKEKLFF	TGTGCCAGTAGTGCCCGGACAGGGAAAGAAAAACTGTTTTTT
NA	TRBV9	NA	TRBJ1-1	CASSVGGILNTEAFF	TGTGCCAGCAGCGTAGGAGGGATCCTAAACACTGAAGCTTTCTTT
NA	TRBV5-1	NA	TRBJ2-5	CASSLPRGGKETQYF	TGCGCCAGCAGCTTGCCGAGGGGGGGAAAAGAGACCCAGTACTTC
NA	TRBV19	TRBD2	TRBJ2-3	CASSSGGTSTDTQYF	TGTGCCAGTAGTAGCGGGGGGACTAGCACAGATACGCAGTATTTT
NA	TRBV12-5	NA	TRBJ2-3	CASGLGLFTDTQYF	TGTGCTAGTGGTTTGGGGCTTTTCACAGATACGCAGTATTTT
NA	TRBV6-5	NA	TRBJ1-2	CASSYSAGAGGYTF	TGTGCCAGCAGTTACTCGGCAGGCGCGGGGGGCTACACCTTC
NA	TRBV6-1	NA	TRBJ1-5	CASSEGPRGYSNQPQHF	TGTGCCAGCAGTGAAGGACCTAGGGGGTATAGCAATCAGCCCCAGCATTTT
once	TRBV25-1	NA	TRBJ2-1	CASSERFNLADYYNEQFF	TGTGCCAGCAGTGAACGATTCAATTTAGCGGATTATTACAATGAGCAGTTCTTC
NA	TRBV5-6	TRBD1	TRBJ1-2	CASSPDRVVMYGYPF	TGTGCCAGCAGCCCGGACAGGGTTGTTATGTATGGCTACCCCTTC
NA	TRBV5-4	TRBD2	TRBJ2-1	CASSPSGRGTYNEQFF	TGTGCCAGCAGCCCCAGCGGGAGGGGGACCTACAATGAGCAGTTCTTC